This TCR beta chain was profiled in a study of CD8+ T cells in alopecia areata. Germline CDR1 reads MNHNS; CDR2 reads SASEGT. Trimming took off 3 bases at V and 1 base at J, with 6 bases between the two ends. The CDR3 spans 13 residues. cDNA serving as the sequencing template came from extracted, reverse transcribed RNA. The repertoire was sequenced with immunoSEQ multiplex PCR; TCRdb's copy has only in-frame clones and lacks some. In the table there are approximately 140,000 clones, roughly four fifths of which are singletons. Study results and caveats: Compared with normal scalp, lesional scalp had higher clonality and more expanded CD8+ clones. Scalp sample data also include resident alphabeta T cells from normal skin.

The sample's treatment: oral pan-JAK inhibitor, 5-10 mg twice daily. To note about this clone: Its antigen is as yet unknown.

This chain joins TRBV6-1 and TRBJ1-1; no definite D call. The specimen was CD8+ T cells sorted from blood, collected at week 4, from a patient treated with tofacitinib. The sequence was collected from a human donor with alopecia areata. As DNA, the CDR3 is TGTGCCAGCAGTGATGGTGGGAACACTGAAGCTTTCTTT. Protein: CASSDGGNTEAFF.